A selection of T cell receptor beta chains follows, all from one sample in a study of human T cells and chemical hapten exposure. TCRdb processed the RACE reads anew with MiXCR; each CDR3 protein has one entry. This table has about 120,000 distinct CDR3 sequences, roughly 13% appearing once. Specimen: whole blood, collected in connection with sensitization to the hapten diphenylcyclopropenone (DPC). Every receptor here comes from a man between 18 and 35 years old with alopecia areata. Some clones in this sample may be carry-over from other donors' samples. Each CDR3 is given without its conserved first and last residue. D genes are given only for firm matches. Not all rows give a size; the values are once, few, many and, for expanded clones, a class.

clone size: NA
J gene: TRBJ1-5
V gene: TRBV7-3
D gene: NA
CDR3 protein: ASSLVPDNQPQH

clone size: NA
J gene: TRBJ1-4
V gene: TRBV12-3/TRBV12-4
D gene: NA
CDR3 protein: ASSFDGVDRRNEKLF

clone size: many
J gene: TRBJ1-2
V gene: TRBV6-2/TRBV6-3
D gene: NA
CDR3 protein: ASSYYSYYGYT

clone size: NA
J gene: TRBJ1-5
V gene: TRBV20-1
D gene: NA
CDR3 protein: SASILEHQPQH

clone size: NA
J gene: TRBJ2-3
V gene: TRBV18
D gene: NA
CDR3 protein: ASSPSGTLLSTDTQY

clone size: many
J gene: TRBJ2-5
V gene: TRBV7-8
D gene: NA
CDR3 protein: ASSLAGAPQETQY

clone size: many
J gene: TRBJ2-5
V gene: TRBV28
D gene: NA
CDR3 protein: ASSLVRQETQY

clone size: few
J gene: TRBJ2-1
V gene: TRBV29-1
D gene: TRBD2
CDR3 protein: SAGLANRPYNEQF

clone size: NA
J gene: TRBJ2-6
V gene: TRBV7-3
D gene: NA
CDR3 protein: ASSSPRGSGANVLT

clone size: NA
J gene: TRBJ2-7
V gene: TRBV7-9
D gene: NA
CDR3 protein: ASPAQY

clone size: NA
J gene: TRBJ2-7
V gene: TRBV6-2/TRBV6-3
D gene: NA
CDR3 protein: ASSYNTGSYEQY

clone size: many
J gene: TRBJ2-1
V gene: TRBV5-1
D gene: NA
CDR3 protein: ASSLAGVPYNEQF

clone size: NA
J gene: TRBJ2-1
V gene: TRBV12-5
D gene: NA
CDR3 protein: ASAPLIRGYNEQF

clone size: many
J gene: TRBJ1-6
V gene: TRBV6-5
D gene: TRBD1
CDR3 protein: ASSYGDRVFSPLH

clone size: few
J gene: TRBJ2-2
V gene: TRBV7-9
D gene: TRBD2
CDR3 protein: ASSLVGPLRAGAQYPGELF

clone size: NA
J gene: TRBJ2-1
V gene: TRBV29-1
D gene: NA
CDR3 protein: SGLVWQYNEQF

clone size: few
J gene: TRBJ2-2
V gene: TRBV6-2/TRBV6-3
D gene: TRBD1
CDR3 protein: ASSPGQLTTGELF

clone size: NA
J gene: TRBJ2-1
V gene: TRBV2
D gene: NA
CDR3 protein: ASRESPSYNEQF

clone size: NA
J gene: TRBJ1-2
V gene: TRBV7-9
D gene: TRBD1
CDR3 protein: ASYSTGTNYGYT

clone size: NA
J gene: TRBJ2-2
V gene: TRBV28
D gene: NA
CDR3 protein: ASSFRLRDVGSGELF

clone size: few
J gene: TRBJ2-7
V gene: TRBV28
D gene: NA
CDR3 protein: ASGWGIDEQY

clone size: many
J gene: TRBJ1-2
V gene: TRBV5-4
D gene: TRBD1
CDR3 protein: ASSLETGISGYT

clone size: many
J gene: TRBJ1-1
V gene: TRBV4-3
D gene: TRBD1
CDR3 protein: ASSQGRTGHQEAF

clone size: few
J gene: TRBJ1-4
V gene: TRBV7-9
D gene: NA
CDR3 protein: ASSLASGDEKLF

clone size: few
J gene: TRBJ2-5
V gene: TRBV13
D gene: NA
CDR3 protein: ASSPAPGTAQETQY

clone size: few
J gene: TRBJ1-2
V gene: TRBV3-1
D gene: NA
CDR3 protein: ASSLEPSRSTYGYT

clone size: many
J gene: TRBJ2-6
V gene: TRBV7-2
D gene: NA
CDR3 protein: ASSLEGTSGANVLT

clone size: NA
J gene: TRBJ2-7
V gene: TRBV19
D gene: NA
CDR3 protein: ASSIAASYEQY

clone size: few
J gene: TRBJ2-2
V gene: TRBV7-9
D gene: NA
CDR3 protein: ASSLRFVNTGELF

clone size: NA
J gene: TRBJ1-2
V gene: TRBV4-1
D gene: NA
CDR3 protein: ASSQGSGAYGYT

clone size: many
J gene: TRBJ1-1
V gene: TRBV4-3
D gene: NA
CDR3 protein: ASSTPGIGVAF

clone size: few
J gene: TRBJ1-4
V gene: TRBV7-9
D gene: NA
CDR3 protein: ASSPHRVGVEKLF

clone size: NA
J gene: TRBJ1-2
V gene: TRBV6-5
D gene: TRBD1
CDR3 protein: ASSYGTGLSYGYT

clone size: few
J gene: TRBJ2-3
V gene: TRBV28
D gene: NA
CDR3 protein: ASSSAGRSTDTQY

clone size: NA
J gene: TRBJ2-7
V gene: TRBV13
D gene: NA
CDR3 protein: ASRGGDTSYEQY

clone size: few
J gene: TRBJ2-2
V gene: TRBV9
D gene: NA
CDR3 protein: ASSVDGTSLNTGELF

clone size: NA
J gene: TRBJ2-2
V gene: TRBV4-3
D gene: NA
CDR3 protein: ASSQAGDRITGELF

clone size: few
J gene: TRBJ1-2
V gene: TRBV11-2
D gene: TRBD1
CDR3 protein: ASRRPGQPKANYGYT